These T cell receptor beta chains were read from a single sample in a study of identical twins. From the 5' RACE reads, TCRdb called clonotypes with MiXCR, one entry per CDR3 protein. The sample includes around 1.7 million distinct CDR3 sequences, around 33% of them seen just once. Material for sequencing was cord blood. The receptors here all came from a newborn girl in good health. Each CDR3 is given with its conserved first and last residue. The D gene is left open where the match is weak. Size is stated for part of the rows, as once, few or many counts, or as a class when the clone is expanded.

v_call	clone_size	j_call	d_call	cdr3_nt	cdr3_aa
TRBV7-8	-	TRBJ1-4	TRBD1	TGTGCCAGCAGCTTACTTGGACAGGGAATTGAAAAACTGTTTTTT	CASSLLGQGIEKLFF
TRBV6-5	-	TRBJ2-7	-	TGTGCCAGCTCGGGGGGCCTAAGGAACAATGAGCAGTACTTC	CASSGGLRNNEQYF
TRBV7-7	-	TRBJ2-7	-	TGTGCTAGCAGCTTAGTGGTCGGCCAAGAGACCCTGTACTTC	CASSLVVGQETLYF
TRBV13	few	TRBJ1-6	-	TGTGCCAGCAGCCTGACGTTTCGAGGGGATAATTCACCCCTCCACTTT	CASSLTFRGDNSPLHF
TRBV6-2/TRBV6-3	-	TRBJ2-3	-	TGTGCCAGCACTGGCTACACAGATACGCAGTATTTT	CASTGYTDTQYF
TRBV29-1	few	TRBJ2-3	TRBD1	TGCAGCGTCCAGCGACAGGAGGGGACAGGTACGCAGTATTTT	CSVQRQEGTGTQYF
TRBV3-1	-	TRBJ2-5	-	TGTGCCAGCAGCCAAGGACACCTGAAAGAGACCCAGTACTTC	CASSQGHLKETQYF
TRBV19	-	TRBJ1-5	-	TGTGCCAGTAGCCATCTGGGGAGACACCTCGGTAATCAGCCCCAGCATTTT	CASSHLGRHLGNQPQHF
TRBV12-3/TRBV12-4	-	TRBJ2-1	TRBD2	TGTGCCAGCGTCAGGGCGGGGGGCCCAAACAATGAGCAGTTCTTC	CASVRAGGPNNEQFF
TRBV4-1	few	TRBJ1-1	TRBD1	TGCGCCAGCAGCCCCACGGACAGGGGGCTTAGTAACACTGAAGCTTTCTTT	CASSPTDRGLSNTEAFF